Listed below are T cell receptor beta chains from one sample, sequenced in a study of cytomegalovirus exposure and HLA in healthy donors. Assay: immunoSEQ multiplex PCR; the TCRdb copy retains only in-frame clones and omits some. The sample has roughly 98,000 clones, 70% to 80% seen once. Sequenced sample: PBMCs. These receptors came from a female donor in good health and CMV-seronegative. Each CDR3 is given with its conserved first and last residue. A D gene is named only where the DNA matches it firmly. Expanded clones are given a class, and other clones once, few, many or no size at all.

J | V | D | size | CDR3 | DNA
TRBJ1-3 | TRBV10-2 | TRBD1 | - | CASSESTGRNTIYF | TGCGCCAGCAGTGAGTCGACAGGGCGAAACACCATATATTTT
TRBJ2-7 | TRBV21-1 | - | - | CASSKARGAKQYF | TGTGCCAGCAGCAAAGCCCGGGGGGCTAAGCAGTACTTC
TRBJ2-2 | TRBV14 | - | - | CASSPRQYANTGELFF | TGTGCCAGCAGCCCCCGACAGTACGCGAACACCGGGGAGCTGTTTTTT
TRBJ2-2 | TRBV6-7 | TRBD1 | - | CASSVSGQRTGELFF | TGTGCCAGCAGTGTCTCGGGACAGAGGACCGGGGAGCTGTTTTTT
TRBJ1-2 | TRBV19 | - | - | CASRTPLAGWNGYTF | TGTGCCAGTAGGACCCCCCTTGCAGGGTGGAATGGCTACACCTTC
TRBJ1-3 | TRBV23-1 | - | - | CASSQSPGRTSGNTIYF | TGCGCCAGCAGTCAATCGCCAGGGAGGACCTCTGGAAACACCATATATTTT
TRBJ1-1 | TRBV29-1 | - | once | CSVEPRVNTEAFF | TGCAGCGTTGAACCCAGGGTAAACACTGAAGCTTTCTTT
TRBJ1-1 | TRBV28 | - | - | CASSLMPFAMNTEAFF | TGTGCCAGCAGTTTAATGCCTTTTGCTATGAACACTGAAGCTTTCTTT
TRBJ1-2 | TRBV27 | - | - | CASSFKGDYGYTF | TGTGCCAGCAGTTTCAAGGGGGACTATGGCTACACCTTC
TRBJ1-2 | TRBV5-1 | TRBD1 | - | CASSLETGSYGYTF | TGCGCCAGCAGCTTAGAGACAGGGAGCTATGGCTACACCTTC
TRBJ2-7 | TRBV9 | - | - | CASQAAGAYEQYF | TGTGCCAGCCAGGCGGCAGGGGCCTACGAGCAGTACTTC
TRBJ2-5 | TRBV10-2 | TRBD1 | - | CATSVQGARETQYF | TGCGCCACCTCAGTACAGGGGGCGCGAGAGACCCAGTACTTC
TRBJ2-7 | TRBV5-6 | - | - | CASSLAEPYEQYF | TGTGCCAGCAGCCTGGCGGAGCCCTACGAGCAGTACTTC
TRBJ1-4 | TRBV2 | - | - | CASTGREEKLFF | TGTGCCAGCACCGGGAGGGAGGAAAAACTGTTTTTT
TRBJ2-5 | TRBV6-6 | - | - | CASSYADRIQETQYF | TGTGCCAGCAGTTACGCTGACAGAATTCAAGAGACCCAGTACTTC
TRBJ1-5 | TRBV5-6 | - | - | CASSLLQGGNQPQHF | TGTGCCAGCAGCTTGTTACAGGGTGGAAATCAGCCCCAGCATTTT
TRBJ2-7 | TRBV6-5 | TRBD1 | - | CASSSAGQGTYEQYF | TGTGCCAGCAGTTCAGCGGGACAGGGGACCTACGAGCAGTACTTC
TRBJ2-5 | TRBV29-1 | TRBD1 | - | CSALGQEETQYF | TGCAGCGCCCTAGGACAGGAAGAGACCCAGTACTTC
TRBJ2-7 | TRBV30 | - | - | CALAAGPYEQYF | TGTGCCTTAGCCGCAGGGCCCTACGAGCAGTACTTC
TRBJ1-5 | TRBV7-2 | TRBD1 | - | CASSPGGQLNQPQHF | TGTGCCAGCAGCCCAGGGGGACAACTAAATCAGCCCCAGCATTTT
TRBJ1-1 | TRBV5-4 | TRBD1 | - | CASSLSGQGNTEAFF | TGTGCCAGCAGCTTGTCAGGACAGGGGAACACTGAAGCTTTCTTT
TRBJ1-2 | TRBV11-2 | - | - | CASSSLRRGGYGYTF | TGTGCCAGCAGCTCGCTCCGAAGGGGAGGCTATGGCTACACCTTC